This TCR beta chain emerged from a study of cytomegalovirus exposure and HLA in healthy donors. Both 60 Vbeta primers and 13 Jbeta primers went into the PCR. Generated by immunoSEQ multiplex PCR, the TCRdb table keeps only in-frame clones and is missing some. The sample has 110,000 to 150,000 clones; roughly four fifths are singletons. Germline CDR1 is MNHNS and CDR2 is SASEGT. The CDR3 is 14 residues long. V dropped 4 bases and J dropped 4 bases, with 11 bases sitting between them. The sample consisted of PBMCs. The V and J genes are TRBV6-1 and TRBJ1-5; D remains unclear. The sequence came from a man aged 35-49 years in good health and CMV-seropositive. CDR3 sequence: CASSGAVSNQPQHF. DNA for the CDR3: TGTGCCAGCAGTGGGGCAGTATCAAATCAGCCCCAGCATTTT.